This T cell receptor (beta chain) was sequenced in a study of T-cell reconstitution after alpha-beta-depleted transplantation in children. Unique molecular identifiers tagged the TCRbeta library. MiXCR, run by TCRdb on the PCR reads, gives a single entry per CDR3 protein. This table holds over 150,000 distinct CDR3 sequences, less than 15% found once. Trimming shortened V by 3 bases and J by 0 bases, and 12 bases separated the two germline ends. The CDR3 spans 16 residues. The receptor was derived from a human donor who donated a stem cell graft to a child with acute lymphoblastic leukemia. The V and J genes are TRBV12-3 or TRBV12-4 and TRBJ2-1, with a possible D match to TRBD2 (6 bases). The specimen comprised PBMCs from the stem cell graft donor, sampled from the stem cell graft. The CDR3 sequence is CASSFLARSSYNEQFF. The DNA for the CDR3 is TGTGCCAGCAGTTTCCTAGCGAGAAGCTCCTACAATGAGCAGTTCTTC.